The rows below give T cell receptor beta chains drawn from one sample of a study of blood T cell repertoires in COVID-19. Clones were sequenced by immunoSEQ multiplex PCR, and TCRdb holds only the in-frame ones, with some missing. The sample records approximately 160,000 clones, 81% being singletons. Material: peripheral blood. These TCRs come from a man in his sixties with active or convalescent COVID-19. Both conserved end residues are part of each CDR3. The D gene is left open where the match is weak. A row's size may be missing; if present it is once, few, many or a size class.

TRBJ1-1 TRBV5-6 TRBD1 once CASSLSAGGEAVAFF TGTGCCAGCAGCTTGTCGGCAGGGGGCGAGGCGGTGGCTTTCTTT
TRBJ1-2 TRBV5-4 TRBD1 few CASSVQGVYGYTF TGTGCCAGCAGCGTCCAGGGGGTCTATGGCTACACCTTC
TRBJ2-7 TRBV9 NA once CASSLAPTYEQYF TGTGCCAGCAGCTTAGCCCCAACTTACGAGCAGTACTTC
TRBJ1-4 TRBV5-1 TRBD1 NA CASSGDRGRNEKLFF TGCGCCAGCAGCGGGGACAGGGGGAGAAATGAAAAACTGTTTTTT
TRBJ2-4 TRBV3-1/TRBV3-2 TRBD2 few CASKDVSGRASENIQYF TGTGCCAGCAAAGACGTTAGCGGGAGGGCTAGCGAAAACATTCAGTACTTC
TRBJ1-3 TRBV5-1 TRBD1 NA CASSTGQWDSGNTIYF TGCGCCAGCAGCACGGGACAGTGGGATTCTGGAAACACCATATATTTT
TRBJ1-4 TRBV28 TRBD1 many CASSVQTGGGEKLFF TGTGCCAGCAGTGTCCAGACAGGGGGTGGAGAAAAACTGTTTTTT
TRBJ2-7 TRBV11-2 NA NA CASSSVDARGEQYF TGTGCCAGCAGCTCGGTCGACGCTCGCGGGGAGCAGTACTTC
TRBJ2-4 TRBV30 NA NA CAWDQGVGQNIQYF TGTGCCTGGGACCAGGGTGTGGGCCAAAACATTCAGTACTTC
TRBJ1-3 TRBV4-1 NA NA CASSQVEVKNTIYF TGCGCCAGCAGCCAAGTGGAGGTGAAGAACACCATATATTTT
TRBJ2-1 TRBV29-1 NA NA CSVEGDVYNEQFF TGCAGCGTTGAAGGCGATGTATACAATGAGCAGTTCTTC
TRBJ1-6 TRBV9 NA NA CASSVGQNNSPLHF TGTGCCAGCAGCGTAGGGCAGAATAATTCACCCCTCCACTTT
TRBJ1-5 TRBV19 TRBD1 NA CASSTLQGDQPQHF TGTGCCAGTAGTACTTTACAGGGGGATCAGCCCCAGCATTTT
TRBJ2-1 TRBV25-1 TRBD2 NA CASSELGRTSGSPNEQFF TGTGCCAGCAGTGAACTAGGCAGGACTAGCGGGAGTCCAAATGAGCAGTTCTTC